The 23 T cell receptor beta chains below were found in one sample sequenced in a study of T cells after yellow fever vaccination (dated by TCRdb to the late 2010s). The intended sense of this specimen's treatment or condition label: live attenuated yellow fever vaccine strain. The method behind the library was 5' RACE. The sequencing machine was an Illumina HiSeq 2500. TCRdb itself trimmed the public reads at Q25 with fastp, ran MiXCR and retained productive beta chains. CDR3 protein duplicates are merged, each entry listing the most common genes and DNA. The sample includes a few hundred thousand distinct CDR3 sequences, with roughly 21% observed a single time. The ten largest clones add up to approximately 14% of the sample. The input for sequencing was PBMCs, taken 15 days after the yellow fever booster vaccination. Receptors originate from a man aged 25 to 45 who received the YFV17D yellow fever vaccine.

A few counts support this clonotype. The V gene is TRBV11-2, the J gene TRBJ1-4; 7 bases line up with TRBD1. V was pared by 5 bases and J by 8 bases, with 14 bases of the junction left unmatched. This CDR3 contains 16 residues. The germline gives CDR1 SGHAT, CDR2 FQNNGV. The CDR3 is CASSPRRQGEREKLFF. In DNA, the CDR3 is TGTGCCAGCAGCCCAAGGAGACAGGGCGAAAGAGAAAAACTGTTTTTT.

This chain joins TRBV5-4 and TRBJ1-1; 7 bases map to TRBD1. This CDR3 is built from 15 residues. Germline-derived CDR1 and CDR2 are SGHNT and YYREEE (reference sequence). V lost 2 bases, J lost 5 bases, and 9 bases stayed unmatched. The CDR3 region is CASSFGRQGGTEAFF. For the CDR3, the DNA is TGTGCCAGCAGCTTCGGTCGGCAGGGGGGAACTGAAGCTTTCTTT.

This clonotype was seen more than once but under ten times. The V and J genes are TRBV29-1 and TRBJ2-1, with D possibly matching TRBD2 (6 bases). Trimming cost V 7 bases and J 0 bases, with 16 bases left between them. The CDR3 length is 15 residues. CDR1 is SQVTM, CDR2 ANQGSEA, per germline. The CDR3 spells CSAWEAGSSYNEQFF. The DNA for the CDR3 is TGCAGCGCCTGGGAGGCGGGAAGCTCCTACAATGAGCAGTTCTTC.

The genes are TRBV7-2 and TRBJ2-1; no reliable D call. V lost 7 bases, J lost 7 bases, and 14 bases lay in between. Germline V gene sequence: CDR1 SGHTA, CDR2 FQGNSA. This CDR3 is built from 13 residues. The CDR3 reads CASTLVWSNEQFF. CDR3 nucleotides: TGTGCCAGCACGCTTGTTTGGTCGAATGAGCAGTTCTTC. Variable domain in full (rest from reference TRBV7-2 and TRBJ2-1): GAGVSQSPSNKVTEKGKDVELRCDPISGHTALYWYRQSLGQGLEFLIYFQGNSAPDKSGLPSDRFSAERTGGSVSTLTIQRTQQEDSAVYLCASTLVWSNEQFFGPGTRLTVL.

V gene TRBV12-3 or TRBV12-4 combines with J gene TRBJ1-1; D is unresolved. The CDR3 runs to 15 residues. The V end was cut by 5 bases, the J end by 4 bases, with 17 bases between. The DNA of the CDR3 is TGTGCCAGCAGTCCCTTAACAGTCAGTGGCACTGAAGCTTTCTTT. The encoded protein is CASSPLTVSGTEAFF.

The chain links TRBV7-2 to TRBJ2-2, with D possibly matching TRBD2 (6 bases). V was pared by 3 bases and J by 1 base, with 12 bases between. Germline lookup yields CDR1 SGHTA and CDR2 FQGNSA. CDR3 size: 16 residues. The CDR3 reads CASSLLRRENTGELFF. In DNA form, the CDR3 reads TGTGCCAGCAGCTTGTTACGGCGGGAGAACACCGGGGAGCTGTTTTTT.

This clonotype was picked up a small number of times. V gene TRBV7-2 combines with J gene TRBJ1-1; D is possibly TRBD1 (6 bases). Trimming shortened V by 1 base and J by 5 bases, and 11 bases separated the two germline ends. The CDR3 length is 14 residues. CDR1 and CDR2 from the germline V gene are SGHTA and FQGNSA. CDR3 sequence (DNA): TGTGCCAGCAGCTTAGGGGGGGGCGCGACTGAAGCTTTCTTT. Its translation is CASSLGGGATEAFF.

The chain has TRBV9 and TRBJ2-5, with a weak D call TRBD2 (5 bases). This CDR3 is built from 14 residues. Deletions cut 0 bases from V and 2 bases from J, with 8 bases between. From germline, CDR1 is SGDLS and CDR2 YYNGEE. For the CDR3, the DNA is TGTGCCAGCAGCGTAGCAGCGGAGCAAGAGACCCAGTACTTC. This translates into CASSVAAEQETQYF.

Only a few counts were recorded for this clonotype. The chain links TRBV7-9 to TRBJ2-1, with D perhaps given as TRBD1 or TRBD2 (5 bases each). The CDR3 is 13 residues long. Germline CDR1 reads SEHNR; CDR2 reads FQNEAQ (reference sequence). Trimming left V 2 bases short and J 8 bases short, with 10 bases between. The chain's CDR3 is CASSLSRDDEQFF. The DNA of the CDR3 is TGTGCCAGCAGCTTATCGAGGGACGATGAGCAGTTCTTC.

This chain joins TRBV5-6 and TRBJ2-7, with unresolved D. Germline-derived CDR1 and CDR2 are SGHDT and YYEEEE. The CDR3 runs to 13 residues. V was trimmed by 4 bases and J by 3 bases, leaving 11 bases between them. CDR3 DNA: TGTGCCAGCAGCCGGCCCTGGGGCTACGAGCAGTACTTC. This translates into CASSRPWGYEQYF.

Many counts were recorded for this clonotype. The chain links TRBV28 to TRBJ2-1; no firm D call. Germline CDR1 and CDR2: MDHEN and SYDVKM. V lost 4 bases, J lost 15 bases, and 13 bases lay in between. The CDR3 runs 11 residues. CDR3 DNA: TGTGCCAGCAGTTCTAGATTTTTAGGGTTCTTC. Translated: CASSSRFLGFF.

This chain joins TRBV7-2 and TRBJ2-5; D is possibly TRBD1 (6 bases). CDR1 is SGHTA, CDR2 FQGNSA, per germline. This CDR3 has 15 amino acids. The V end was cut by 2 bases, the J end by 5 bases, with 15 bases between. The chain's CDR3 is CASSLMAQGAETQYF. Written as DNA, the CDR3 is TGTGCCAGCAGCTTAATGGCACAGGGCGCTGAGACCCAGTACTTC.

This clonotype has a handful of counts. The chain links TRBV18 to TRBJ2-3; possible D gene TRBD2, 5 bases. Germline CDR1 is KGHSH and CDR2 is LQKENI. The CDR3 totals 16 residues. V lost 2 bases to trimming and J lost 0 bases, with 12 bases between them. CDR3 DNA sequence: TGTGCCAGCTCACCATTGGTAGCGACTAGCACAGATACGCAGTATTTT. Translation: CASSPLVATSTDTQYF.

The V call is TRBV6-5, the J call TRBJ2-5; perhaps D is TRBD1 or TRBD2 (5 bases each). There are 14 residues in the CDR3. Between the trimmed V and J ends, which lost 2 bases and 3 bases, there was a span of 10 bases. The germline V gene has CDR1 MNHEY and CDR2 SVGAGI. DNA for the CDR3: TGTGCCAGCAGTTACGGGACGCAGAAAGAGACCCAGTACTTC. Translating it yields CASSYGTQKETQYF.

V gene TRBV20-1 combines with J gene TRBJ2-1; D remains unclear. V lost 6 bases to trimming and J lost 2 bases, with 14 bases between them. The CDR3 is 14 residues long. Germline-derived CDR1 and CDR2 are DFQATT and SNEGSKA (reference sequence). The CDR3 nucleotides are TGCAGTGCCCCTCACAAGACCGCCTACAATGAGCAGTTCTTC. As protein: CSAPHKTAYNEQFF.

The chain employs TRBV20-1 and TRBJ2-3; 7 nucleotides line up with TRBD2. This CDR3 contains 15 residues. Germline CDR1 reads DFQATT; CDR2 reads SNEGSKA (reference sequence). Trimming at V came to 1 base and at J to 2 bases, leaving 6 bases not matched to a gene. The CDR3 spells CSARVSGGPTDTQYF. The CDR3 DNA reads TGCAGTGCTAGAGTGTCGGGAGGCCCCACAGATACGCAGTATTTT.

The chain is built from TRBV19 and TRBJ2-3; 13 bases are a match to TRBD2. With V trimmed by 3 bases and J by 4 bases, 7 bases remained unmatched. CDR3 size: 17 residues. Germline CDR1 is LNHDA and CDR2 is SQIVND (reference sequence). The CDR3 spells CASSILTSGRSPDTQYF. DNA of the CDR3: TGTGCCAGTAGTATCCTGACTAGCGGGAGGTCACCAGATACGCAGTATTTT.

This clonotype was seen a handful of times. The chain employs TRBV21-1 and TRBJ2-3; the D call in the table, TRBD1, was not verified against the DNA. TRBV21-1 is reported as a pseudogene. CDR3 length: 16 residues. DNA for the CDR3: TGTGCCAGCAGCACGCAGACAGGGGAAAAGACAGATACGCAGTATTTT. Translating gives CASSTQTGEKTDTQYF.

The table lists this clonotype with a few counts. The CDR3 coding sequence is TGCAGGAGCTCAGCTAACTATGGCTACACCTTC. Protein: CRSSANYGYTF. The V and J genes are TRBV20-1 and TRBJ1-2; the D is unclear. Germline CDR1 reads DFQATT; CDR2 reads SNEGSKA (reference sequence). The CDR3 extends over 11 amino acids.

Comment on this clonotype: A read error is possible here, since a much larger clone lies one base away. CDR3 loop: CASSPDGNYGYTF. The CDR3 coding sequence is TGTGCCAGCAGCCCGGACGGGAACTATGGCTACACCTTC. The chain uses TRBV7-2 and TRBJ1-2, with D hard to call. This CDR3 has 13 residues. Germline V CDR1 and CDR2: SGHTA, FQGNSA. Trimming removed 5 bases at V and 2 bases at J, with 9 bases between.

V is TRBV29-1 and J is TRBJ1-1; D may be TRBD1 (5 bases). Trimming took off 4 bases at V and 1 base at J, with 7 bases between the two ends. From germline, CDR1 is SQVTM and CDR2 ANQGSEA. The CDR3 runs 12 residues. The CDR3 loop reads CSVARGNTEAFF. The CDR3 coding sequence is TGCAGCGTTGCTAGGGGGAACACTGAAGCTTTCTTT.

Turning to this clonotype: The junction and the germline gene differ at one end; a read error may be behind it. The V and J genes are TRBV20-1 and TRBJ2-5; 10 nucleotides agree with TRBD2. Germline V gene data show CDR1 as DFQATT and CDR2 as SNEGSKA (reference sequence). This CDR3 is 14 amino acids long. The CDR3 DNA sequence: TGCAGTGGTAGACCTAGCGGGAGAGCGGAGACCCAGTACTTC. Encoded protein: CSGRPSGRAETQYF.

This clonotype was seen more than once but under ten times. The gene calls are TRBV27 and TRBJ1-1; D not certain. The CDR3 totals 13 residues. CDR1 is MNHEY and CDR2 is SMNVEV in the germline V gene (reference sequence). Trimming pared 3 bases from V and 6 bases from J, leaving 11 bases between. The CDR3 DNA follows: TGTGCCAGCAGTTTGGGCCTAGGTGCTGAAGCTTTCTTT. Protein product: CASSLGLGAEAFF.